This T cell receptor (beta chain) was profiled in a study of memory CD4+ T cells and cytomegalovirus serostatus (dated by TCRdb to the late 2010s). Concerning the study at large: A total of some 35 healthy Belgian adults, of whom 9 were CMV seropositive and approximately 25 were CMV seronegative, were included in the cohort. To replicate a published TCR-based CMV serostatus classifier, the researchers sequenced the CD4+ memory TCRbeta repertoires of a Belgian cohort whose cytomegalovirus serostatus was known.

Remarks on this clone: It has no known antigen specificity. Nothing much larger sits one base from this clone, and base qualities are not available.

Genomic DNA was extracted from sorted cells with the Quick-DNA Microprep Kit. TCRbeta DNA was amplified with the immunoSEQ hsTCRbeta kit following the manufacturer's protocol. TCRbeta libraries were sequenced on an Illumina MiSeq instrument. Per the source publication's procedure: After out-of-frame sequences were removed, 2,204,828 distinct TCRbeta sequences remained, averaging approximately 68,000 per individual. Each individual was scored using the number of 150 to 200 previously reported CMV-associated TCRbeta sequences that the individual carried and the total number of productive distinct TCRbeta sequences. A beta-binomial model was reimplemented in Python, and scikit-learn random forests with default parameters were trained on US cohort data. On the Belgian cohort, classifier performance was reported as the median AUC, along with percentile confidence intervals, across 10,000 bootstrap iterations. Held by TCRdb, this immuneACCESS table contains in-frame sequences only and omits some clones. Under half of the omission traces to an unresolved V gene where checked; the cause of the rest is unknown. D and trimming come from the DNA, and the V and J calls and clone size come from that table. Recorded for this sample are 80,000 to 100,000 clones; approximately 80% of them occurred a single time. 3.6% of the sample goes to the ten largest clones.

The V and J ends are trimmed by 5 bases and 3 bases, leaving 10 bases between them. The CDR3 runs 13 residues from the cysteine to the phenylalanine. Kept here is only the CDR3 DNA, which spans 39 bases and is read in frame from base 1. CDR1 and CDR2 were assigned from the germline V gene (reference sequence) as LNHDA and SQIVND. The study at large found these results: CMV serostatus prediction reached a median bootstrapped AUC of 0.95 with the original framework and around 0.91 with a US-trained random forest. Only CD4+CD45RO+ memory cells were sequenced, in contrast to the original study, in which naive and memory CD4+ and CD8+ populations were covered. On the Belgian cohort, the classifier based on the original framework reached a median bootstrapped AUC of about 0.96, with a 95% CI of 0.76-1.00. The results were read as suggesting that the CMV-associated TCR signature is, for the most part, present in the CD4+ memory repertoire. Among the 150 to 200 previously reported CMV-associated TCRbeta sequences, some 62 showed up in the CD4+ memory repertoires, with each one found in between one and five individuals.

Single viable CD3+CD4+CD8-CD45RO+ cells were sorted as memory CD4+ T cells on a FACSAria II. CMV serostatus was determined using a Roche Elecsys assay that detects serum IgG against CMV pp150, pp28, p38 and p52. Following thawing, total CD4+ T cells were enriched through positive selection using CD4 magnetic microbeads. The samples came from a different study that was designed specifically to examine the CD4+ T cell memory repertoire. Peripheral blood mononuclear cells were isolated and cryopreserved according to standard operating procedures, and serum was stored at -80 degrees C. Staining used CD3-PerCP (BW264/56), CD4-APC (RPA-T4), CD45RO-PE (UCHT1) and CD8-Pacific Orange (3B5) antibodies, with Sytox blue excluding non-viable cells.

The sequence links TRBV19 to TRBJ1-1; perhaps TRBD1 is the D gene, with 6 bases matching. The TCR comes from an adult in good health and CMV-seropositive. Sequencing was performed on memory CD4+ T cells from blood. The CDR3: CASSSQGHTEAFF. The DNA sequence is as follows: TGTGCCAGTAGTTCCCAGGGGCACACTGAAGCTTTCTTT.